This TCR beta chain was recovered during a study of regulatory T cells in long-lasting Graves disease. This clonotype was seen a handful of times. The time point here: newly diagnosed GD, antithyroid drugs for less than 3 months. RNA isolated from PBMCs was used to make the TCR library. The CDR3 runs 11 residues. Germline V gives CDR1 LNHDA, CDR2 SQIVND (reference sequence). Trimming pared 3 bases from V and 6 bases from J, leaving 4 bases between. Building the TCR beta libraries relied on iRepertoire HTBI primers, and CDR3 regions underwent Arm-PCR. TCRdb reprocessed the multiplex PCR reads with MiXCR, giving one entry per CDR3 protein. The sample yields just over 600,000 distinct CDR3 sequences, less than 20% seen once. These sequences were also reported in another study, on T cells in Graves' hyperthyroidism and ophthalmopathy. That investigation notes: Researchers defined stable Graves' hyperthyroidism as no ophthalmopathy progression within 18 months.

The receptor was derived from a young woman with Graves disease. V is TRBV19 and J is TRBJ2-3; D gene uncertain. The starting material was peripheral blood mononuclear cells (PBMCs), obtained at new diagnosis, from a patient treated with antithyroid drugs. The CDR3 DNA reads TGTGCCAGTAGTATTATGGATACGCAGTATTTT. It codes for CASSIMDTQYF.